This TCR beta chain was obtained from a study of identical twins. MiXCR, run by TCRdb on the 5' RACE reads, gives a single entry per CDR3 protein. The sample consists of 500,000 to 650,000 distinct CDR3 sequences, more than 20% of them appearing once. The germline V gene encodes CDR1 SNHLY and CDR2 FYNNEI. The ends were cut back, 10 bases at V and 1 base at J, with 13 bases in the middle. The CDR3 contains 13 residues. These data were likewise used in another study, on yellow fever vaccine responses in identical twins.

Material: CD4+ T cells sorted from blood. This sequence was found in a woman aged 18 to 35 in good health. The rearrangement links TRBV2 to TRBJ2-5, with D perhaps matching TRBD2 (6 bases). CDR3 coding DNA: TGTGCCACCGGTGCCGGGGGCCAAGAGACCCAGTACTTC. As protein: CATGAGGQETQYF.